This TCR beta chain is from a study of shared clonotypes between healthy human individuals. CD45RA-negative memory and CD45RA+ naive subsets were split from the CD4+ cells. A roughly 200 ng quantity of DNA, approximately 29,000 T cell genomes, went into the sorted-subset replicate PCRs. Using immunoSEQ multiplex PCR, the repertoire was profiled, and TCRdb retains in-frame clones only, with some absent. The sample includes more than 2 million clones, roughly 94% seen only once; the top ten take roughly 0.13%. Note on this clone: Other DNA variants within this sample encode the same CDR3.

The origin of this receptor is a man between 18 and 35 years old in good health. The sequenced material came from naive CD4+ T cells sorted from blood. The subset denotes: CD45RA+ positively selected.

CDR3 loop: CASSMAGELFF. DNA of the CDR3: TGTGCCAGTAGTATGGCAGGGGAGCTGTTTTTT. The rearrangement links TRBV19 to TRBJ2-2; no definite D call. V lost 3 bases to trimming and J lost 8 bases, with 4 bases between them. Germline V gives CDR1 LNHDA, CDR2 SQIVND (reference sequence). The CDR3 totals 11 residues.